This T cell receptor beta chain was captured in a study of shared clonotypes between healthy human individuals (dated by TCRdb to the early 2020s). Turning to the overall study: The cohort comprised two women and a few men aged 18 to 49 years. Different laboratories and diverse techniques were used to prepare libraries and sequence TCR repertoires, to increase sequencing depth and limit assay-specific biases. For each donor, CD4 naive and CD4 memory were each run on three plates, CD8 naive on two plates, and CD8 memory on one plate. Between about 0.9 and 9 billion PBMCs per donor were obtained by leukapheresis. Blood TCR repertoires of a handful of healthy adults were deeply sequenced to estimate repertoire size and the extent of clonotype sharing between individuals.

CD8 naive samples were obtained by positive selection for CCR7 among CD45RO-negative cells, yielding a CD45RA+CCR7+ population from which TemRA cells were excluded. The donors were healthy, HIV-negative adults with no recently reported acute infections or vaccinations. Every donor was a Caucasian adult residing in Nashville, Tennessee, USA. After blood collection by leukapheresis, PBMCs were isolated using Ficoll-Histopaque density gradient centrifugation and then cryopreserved in the vapor phase of liquid nitrogen. Analytical flow cytometry was used to check the purity and quantity of every magnetically sorted T cell population. Each sorted fraction had its genomic DNA isolated and then quantified by UV absorbance on a Nanodrop 2000c. General conclusions and limits of the study: Sampling was restricted to blood, and TCR repertoires in tissue are likely to differ from TCR repertoires in blood. When a handful of donors were compared, the shared fraction of clonotypes was around 5% for naive CD4, 3% to 4% for naive CD8, 2.3% for memory CD4, and less than 0.45% for memory CD8. The small number of donors limited the genetic and exposure-history diversity represented. Rarefaction of sorted-subset datasets indicated incomplete sequencing despite the large sequencing depth. Larger estimated clonotype richness was generally found for naive subsets than for memory subsets. Compared with non-shared clonotypes, clonotypes shared by all four sorted-subset donors had higher generation probabilities. Pairwise subsampling indicated that sequencing depth was expected to affect the degree of clonotype sharing among donors.

Regarding this clone: It has no known antigen specificity. One base away there is no much larger clone; base qualities are not given.

Its CDR3 holds 15 amino acids, cysteine through phenylalanine. The read is trimmed to its CDR3 DNA, 45 bases read in frame from base 1. The germline V gene (reference sequence) yields LNHDA for CDR1 and SQIVND for CDR2. V is cut back by 5 bases and J by 2 bases, with 9 bases in the junction unmatched. Using the deep immunoSEQ assay, TCR CDR3 regions were amplified from genomic DNA by multiplex PCR. Extracted genomic DNA from each cell subset was distributed evenly across all wells of several immunoSEQ 96-well plates, and each plate was treated as a replicate. For sorted subsets, about 220 ng of genomic DNA, equivalent to tens of thousands of T cell genomes, went into each replicate PCR. Purified libraries were quantified with a Qubit 3.0 fluorometer, sized on a Bioanalyzer 2100, and re-quantified with the KAPA Library Quantification kit. A separate single-read 150-cycle Illumina NextSeq 550 flow cell was used to sequence each immunoSEQ 96-well plate. As for the original processing: The immunoSEQ output contained only junctional sequences without quality scores, so filtering could not match that applied to full-length reads. Sequences were annotated with PyIR, a Python wrapper for IgBLAST v1.9, and V/J genes and CDR3 were assigned using IMGT germline references. Reads were removed for weak V/J assignments (E-value above 1e-6), missing CDR3, stop codons, out-of-frame junctions, or ambiguous translated residues. V3J clonotypes were defined as sequences sharing the same inferred V gene, J gene, and CDR3 amino acid sequence. Percentage overlap between repertoires was computed as shared unique clonotypes divided by the size of the smaller repertoire. Repertoire richness was assessed with RTK rarefaction, the Chao1 estimator, and Recon v2.1 estimates of unobserved clonotypes. Generation probabilities for all TCRbeta clonotypes obtained by the gDNA method from a few donors were computed using OLGA. Here the immuneACCESS table is served through TCRdb, limited to in-frame sequences with V and J called. Missing clones are a known gap in these copies; in checked studies unresolved V genes cover under half, and the rest lacks a known reason. The DNA gave D and trimming, while V, J and clone size come from that table. The sample has about 2.1 million clones on record, 90% to 95% of them singletons. Jointly, the top ten make up over 1.5% of the sample.

The sequenced sample was naive CD8+ T cells from PBMCs. This sample's cell subset or site label indicates: CD45RA+CCR7+. The V gene is TRBV19 and the J gene is TRBJ2-7, with 7 bases in between that match TRBD1. This sequence was found in a man aged 18 to 29 in good health. Some clones in this sample may be carry-over from other donors' samples. This receptor carries the CDR3 CASSPRQGSPYEQYF. The DNA is TGTGCCAGTAGTCCCCGACAGGGTTCTCCCTACGAGCAGTACTTC.